This T cell receptor beta chain originates from a study of CD8 T cells in Susac syndrome. The sample holds one count of this clonotype. Random hexamers primed reverse transcription of about 0.45 to 1 ug RNA. TCRdb reanalysed the immunoSEQ multiplex PCR reads using MiXCR and keeps one entry per CDR3 protein. The sample holds about 150,000 distinct CDR3 sequences, 90% to 95% seen once. Trimming left V 1 base short and J 2 bases short, with 12 bases between. Germline V gives CDR1 DFQATT, CDR2 SNEGSKA (reference sequence). CDR3 size: 15 residues. The chain couples TRBV20-1 to TRBJ1-5; the D is unclear. The material sequenced was CD4+ T cells from PBMCs. The clonotype was recovered from a human donor with multiple sclerosis. This chain's CDR3 is CSARGFSGGNQPQHF. For the CDR3, the DNA is TGCAGTGCTAGAGGTTTTAGTGGGGGCAATCAGCCCCAGCATTTT.